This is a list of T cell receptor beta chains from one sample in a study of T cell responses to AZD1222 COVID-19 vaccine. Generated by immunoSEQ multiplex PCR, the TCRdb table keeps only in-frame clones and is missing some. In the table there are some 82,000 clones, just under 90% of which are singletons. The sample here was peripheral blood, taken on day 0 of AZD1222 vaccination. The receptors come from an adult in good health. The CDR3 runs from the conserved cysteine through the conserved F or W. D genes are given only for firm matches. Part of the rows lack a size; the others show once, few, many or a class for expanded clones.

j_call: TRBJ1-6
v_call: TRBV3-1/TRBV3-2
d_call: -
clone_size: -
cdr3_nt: TGTGCCAGCAGCCCTGGGGGGCTGAAAAATTCACCCCTCCACTTT
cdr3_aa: CASSPGGLKNSPLHF

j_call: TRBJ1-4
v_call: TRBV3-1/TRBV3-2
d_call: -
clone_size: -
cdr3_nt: TGTGCCAGCGGAGCCCGGTCGGCAACTAATGAAAAACTGTTTTTT
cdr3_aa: CASGARSATNEKLFF

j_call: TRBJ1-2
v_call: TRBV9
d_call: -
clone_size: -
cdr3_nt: TGTGCCAGCAGCGTAAGCGGGGCCGGCTACACCTTC
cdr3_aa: CASSVSGAGYTF

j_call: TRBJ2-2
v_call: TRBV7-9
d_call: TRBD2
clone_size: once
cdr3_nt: TGTGCCAGCAGCCCCCACCGGTTAGCGGGGGGGGTCACCGGGGAGCTGTTTTTT
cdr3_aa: CASSPHRLAGGVTGELFF

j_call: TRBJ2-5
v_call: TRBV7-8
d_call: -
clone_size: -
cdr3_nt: TGTGCCAGCAGACATGACGAAGGGGGAGAGACCCAGTACTTC
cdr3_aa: CASRHDEGGETQYF

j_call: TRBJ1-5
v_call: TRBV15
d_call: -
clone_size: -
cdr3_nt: TGTGCCACCAGCAGTAGGGTAGAGCAGCCCCAGCATTTT
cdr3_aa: CATSSRVEQPQHF

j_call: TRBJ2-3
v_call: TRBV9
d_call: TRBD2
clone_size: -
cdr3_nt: TGTGCCAGCAGCGTAGTGACTAGCATAGATACGCAGTATTTT
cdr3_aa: CASSVVTSIDTQYF

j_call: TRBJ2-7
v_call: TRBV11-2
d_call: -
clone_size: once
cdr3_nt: TGTGCCAGCAGCTTAGCCCCAGTCGAGCAGTACTTC
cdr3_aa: CASSLAPVEQYF

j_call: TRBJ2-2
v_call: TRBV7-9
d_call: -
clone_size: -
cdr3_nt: TGTGCCAGCAGCTTGTTTCCTAGCCACACCGGGGAGCTGTTTTTT
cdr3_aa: CASSLFPSHTGELFF

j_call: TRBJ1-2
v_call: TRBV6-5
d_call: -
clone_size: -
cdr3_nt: TGTGCCAGCGGTCAGGGAACCTATGGCTACACCTTC
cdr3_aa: CASGQGTYGYTF

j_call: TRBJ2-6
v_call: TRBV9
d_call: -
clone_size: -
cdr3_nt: TGTGCCAGCAGCGTAGTGGCGGTGTCAAGCTCTGGGGCCAACGTCCTGACTTTC
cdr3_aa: CASSVVAVSSSGANVLTF